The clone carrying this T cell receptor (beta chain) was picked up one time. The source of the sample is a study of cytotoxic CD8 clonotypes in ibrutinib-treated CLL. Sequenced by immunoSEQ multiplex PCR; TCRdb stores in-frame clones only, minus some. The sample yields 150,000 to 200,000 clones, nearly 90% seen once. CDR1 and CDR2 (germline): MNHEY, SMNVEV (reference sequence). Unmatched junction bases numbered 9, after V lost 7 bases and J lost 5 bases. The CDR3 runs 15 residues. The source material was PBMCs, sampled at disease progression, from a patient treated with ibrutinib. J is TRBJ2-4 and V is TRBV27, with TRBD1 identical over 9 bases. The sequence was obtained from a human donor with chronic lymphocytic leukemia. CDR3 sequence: CASKPGTGWENIQYF. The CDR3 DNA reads TGTGCCAGCAAACCCGGGACAGGGTGGGAAAACATTCAGTACTTC.